The rows below give T cell receptor beta chains drawn from one sample of a study of T-cell memory formation after mild COVID-19. TCRdb re-derived calls from the 5' RACE reads in MiXCR, one entry per CDR3 protein. Counted here are about 180,000 distinct CDR3 sequences, about a sixth occurring once; the ten biggest clones make up under 2.5%. The material sequenced was PBMCs or a T cell subset sorted from them (not recorded which). Receptors originate from an adult woman who had mild COVID-19 (a few samples of this study predate the infection). Cell type and time point are not known. Both conserved end residues are trimmed from each CDR3. The order of the fields is CDR3 protein, J gene, V gene.

CDR3aa: ASSLGHRDGFSNQPQH; j_gene: TRBJ1-5; v_gene: TRBV12-3/TRBV12-4
CDR3aa: ASGVSSYEQY; j_gene: TRBJ2-7; v_gene: TRBV2
CDR3aa: ASRETGGTSEQY; j_gene: TRBJ2-7; v_gene: TRBV12-3/TRBV12-4
CDR3aa: ASSPPVTDTQY; j_gene: TRBJ2-3; v_gene: TRBV18
CDR3aa: SVEWTTEAF; j_gene: TRBJ1-1; v_gene: TRBV29-1
CDR3aa: ASSEGTAYEQY; j_gene: TRBJ2-7; v_gene: TRBV5-1
CDR3aa: ASSLAQGATGQY; j_gene: TRBJ2-7; v_gene: TRBV12-3/TRBV12-4
CDR3aa: AWDRALSSYEQY; j_gene: TRBJ2-7; v_gene: TRBV30
CDR3aa: ASSLEGTGGGIQY; j_gene: TRBJ2-4; v_gene: TRBV7-2
CDR3aa: ASSPGTGGEAF; j_gene: TRBJ1-1; v_gene: TRBV5-1
CDR3aa: ASSQGGGAQYYGYT; j_gene: TRBJ1-2; v_gene: TRBV14
CDR3aa: ASSVNAANEKLF; j_gene: TRBJ1-4; v_gene: TRBV2
CDR3aa: ASSLDAGGSSNEQF; j_gene: TRBJ2-1; v_gene: TRBV5-1
CDR3aa: ASSLDPGEDEQF; j_gene: TRBJ2-1; v_gene: TRBV5-1
CDR3aa: ASSSTRGSLIYEQY; j_gene: TRBJ2-7; v_gene: TRBV7-9
CDR3aa: ASSAQILSTDTQY; j_gene: TRBJ2-3; v_gene: TRBV7-2
CDR3aa: ASLFRYGYT; j_gene: TRBJ1-2; v_gene: TRBV12-3/TRBV12-4
CDR3aa: ASSQSTGEDYGYT; j_gene: TRBJ1-2; v_gene: TRBV4-2
CDR3aa: ASRSRGQNIQY; j_gene: TRBJ2-4; v_gene: TRBV19
CDR3aa: ASSPRELAF; j_gene: TRBJ1-1; v_gene: TRBV7-8
CDR3aa: ASSLEGSSTDTQY; j_gene: TRBJ2-3; v_gene: TRBV11-3
CDR3aa: ASSLSTATDTQY; j_gene: TRBJ2-3; v_gene: TRBV5-1
CDR3aa: ASSAWGTVNTGELF; j_gene: TRBJ2-2; v_gene: TRBV7-3
CDR3aa: ASTRGPDYNEQF; j_gene: TRBJ2-1; v_gene: TRBV7-2
CDR3aa: ASSLDRAVRGGDTQY; j_gene: TRBJ2-3; v_gene: TRBV5-1
CDR3aa: ASRLGTSGTDTQY; j_gene: TRBJ2-3; v_gene: TRBV12-3/TRBV12-4
CDR3aa: ASSLSSGGFGQPQH; j_gene: TRBJ1-5; v_gene: TRBV3-1
CDR3aa: ASSLASGAGYGYT; j_gene: TRBJ1-2; v_gene: TRBV28
CDR3aa: ASSFLGQGAAGNEQF; j_gene: TRBJ2-1; v_gene: TRBV5-1
CDR3aa: ASRIQSRGLKETQY; j_gene: TRBJ2-5; v_gene: TRBV7-2
CDR3aa: ASSYMGQGETQY; j_gene: TRBJ2-5; v_gene: TRBV7-3
CDR3aa: ASSGQQDWVYEQY; j_gene: TRBJ2-7; v_gene: TRBV7-9
CDR3aa: ASSWNGAGELF; j_gene: TRBJ2-2; v_gene: TRBV7-3
CDR3aa: SVRDSSGNTIY; j_gene: TRBJ1-3; v_gene: TRBV29-1
CDR3aa: ASSPASFSNEQF; j_gene: TRBJ2-1; v_gene: TRBV5-1
CDR3aa: AWRASGSGDTQY; j_gene: TRBJ2-3; v_gene: TRBV30
CDR3aa: ASSLAGRIEVLAGGETQY; j_gene: TRBJ2-5; v_gene: TRBV5-1
CDR3aa: ASSSITWGVIGGYT; j_gene: TRBJ1-2; v_gene: TRBV7-9
CDR3aa: ASSFSMSGGADTQY; j_gene: TRBJ2-3; v_gene: TRBV5-1
CDR3aa: ASSYRGQNTDTQY; j_gene: TRBJ2-3; v_gene: TRBV6-6
CDR3aa: ASSLVTEGYGYT; j_gene: TRBJ1-2; v_gene: TRBV5-1
CDR3aa: ASRWGQGPTGELF; j_gene: TRBJ2-2; v_gene: TRBV9
CDR3aa: ATSRDPPRDRLGETQY; j_gene: TRBJ2-5; v_gene: TRBV15
CDR3aa: ASSPRQGTGEQY; j_gene: TRBJ2-7; v_gene: TRBV18
CDR3aa: ASSPLGTSTTGELF; j_gene: TRBJ2-2; v_gene: TRBV18
CDR3aa: ASSPLGRGPAETQY; j_gene: TRBJ2-5; v_gene: TRBV7-9
CDR3aa: ASSPTGGYNSPLH; j_gene: TRBJ1-6; v_gene: TRBV3-1